The rows below give T cell receptor beta chains drawn from one sample of a study of beta chain features in type 1 diabetes. The data were produced by immunoSEQ multiplex PCR, yet TCRdb's version contains in-frame clones alone and is incomplete. In the table there are some 230,000 clones, more than 9% of which are singletons. The sequencing input was naive CD4+ T cells from blood. Receptors were obtained from a woman between 18 and 30 years old in good health. CDR3s include the opening cysteine and the closing phenylalanine or tryptophan.

V: TRBV6-1; J: TRBJ1-5; CDR3: CASSEPMGQLINQPQHF
V: TRBV12-5; J: TRBJ2-1; CDR3: CASGYGGAWNEQFF
V: TRBV6-5; J: TRBJ1-2; CDR3: CASRITGSYGYTF
V: TRBV11-2; J: TRBJ2-7; CDR3: CASSLGGGGRSYEQYF
V: TRBV25-1; J: TRBJ1-5; CDR3: CASSESGFQPQHF
V: TRBV7-3; J: TRBJ2-3; CDR3: CASSLDSNTDTQYF
V: TRBV29-1; J: TRBJ2-5; CDR3: CSVRFVQGTQYF
V: TRBV10-3; J: TRBJ2-7; CDR3: CAISVSGSYEQYF
V: TRBV19; J: TRBJ1-1; CDR3: CASSSSVNTEAFF
V: TRBV5-8; J: TRBJ2-6; CDR3: CASSLVGTPSGANVLTF
V: TRBV4-1; J: TRBJ2-7; CDR3: CASSLAALSGYEQYF
V: TRBV30; J: TRBJ2-3; CDR3: CAWSPPRDTQYF
V: TRBV5-4; J: TRBJ2-6; CDR3: CASSSGAAGANVLTF
V: TRBV6-5; J: TRBJ1-6; CDR3: CASSSAVLGGHSPLHF
V: TRBV9; J: TRBJ1-5; CDR3: CASGRLGENQPQHF
V: TRBV27; J: TRBJ2-1; CDR3: CASSLALLGGVEQFF
V: TRBV7-8; J: TRBJ2-1; CDR3: CASSSRGLYNEQFF
V: TRBV5-1; J: TRBJ1-1; CDR3: CASSSGQTNTEAFF
V: TRBV4-1; J: TRBJ2-7; CDR3: CASRAVGTGSYEQYF
V: TRBV15; J: TRBJ1-1; CDR3: CATSRDWTANTEAFF
V: TRBV2; J: TRBJ2-5; CDR3: CASSDDSQETQYF
V: TRBV6-5; J: TRBJ1-2; CDR3: CASTRGVITNYGYTF
V: TRBV19; J: TRBJ2-1; CDR3: CASSTRQAASSYNEQFF
V: TRBV10-3; J: TRBJ2-5; CDR3: CAISDKETQYF
V: TRBV4-1; J: TRBJ1-1; CDR3: CASSPFGTGDLNTEAFF
V: TRBV6-4; J: TRBJ2-1; CDR3: CASSEERGAKNEQFF
V: TRBV6-5; J: TRBJ2-7; CDR3: CASRPSRDSSYEQYF
V: TRBV5-1; J: TRBJ2-1; CDR3: CASSLGLGLAGHEQFF
V: TRBV29-1; J: TRBJ1-1; CDR3: CSVSQGGRTEAFF
V: TRBV29-1; J: TRBJ1-1; CDR3: CSVGQLDTEAFF
V: TRBV5-6; J: TRBJ1-2; CDR3: CASSLRQGIGYTF
V: TRBV5-4; J: TRBJ2-3; CDR3: CASSSPQMGLAGDTQYF
V: TRBV5-1; J: TRBJ1-2; CDR3: CASSLASGRGPSFYGYTF
V: TRBV9; J: TRBJ2-1; CDR3: CASSAGGLAGVNEQFF
V: TRBV4-2; J: TRBJ2-1; CDR3: CASSQGSLANNEQFF
V: TRBV10-3; J: TRBJ1-1; CDR3: CAISDRERMNTEAFF
V: TRBV21-1; J: TRBJ2-1; CDR3: CASSKALAAYNEQFF
V: TRBV15; J: TRBJ2-7; CDR3: CATSLQGSFDEQYF
V: TRBV30; J: TRBJ2-3; CDR3: CAWSVQGGTDTQYF
V: TRBV4-1; J: TRBJ2-1; CDR3: CASSPRLGSYNEQFF
V: TRBV9; J: TRBJ2-1; CDR3: CASSVAILAGGFSEQFF
V: TRBV6-1; J: TRBJ1-2; CDR3: CASSDRGYGGYTF
V: TRBV5-1; J: TRBJ2-1; CDR3: CASSLGLVDEQFF
V: TRBV19; J: TRBJ1-5; CDR3: CASSLPGQGNQPQHF
V: TRBV21-1; J: TRBJ1-3; CDR3: CASTKQGNSPGNTIYF
V: TRBV4-1; J: TRBJ2-3; CDR3: CASSQSPWTGTDTQYF
V: TRBV2; J: TRBJ2-3; CDR3: CASSTDTDTQYF
V: TRBV30; J: TRBJ2-7; CDR3: CAWSVPSSRGWEQYF
V: TRBV27; J: TRBJ2-1; CDR3: CASSRPSVPPEFF
V: TRBV5-6; J: TRBJ2-1; CDR3: CASSPVIVAAYNEQFF
V: TRBV10-3; J: TRBJ2-7; CDR3: CAISGQNYEQYF
V: TRBV14; J: TRBJ2-3; CDR3: CASSQLPGLETDTQYF
V: TRBV20-1; J: TRBJ2-7; CDR3: CSARQTNEQYF
V: TRBV27; J: TRBJ1-2; CDR3: CASSFGGRDYGYTF
V: TRBV7-2; J: TRBJ2-5; CDR3: CASSLDWTGGETQYF
V: TRBV7-2; J: TRBJ1-4; CDR3: CASSVDRGHEKLFF
V: TRBV5-1; J: TRBJ2-1; CDR3: CASSWGTDRGQFF
V: TRBV6-5; J: TRBJ2-1; CDR3: CASSRRGSYNEQFF